This is a list of T cell receptor beta chains from one sample in a study of blood T cell repertoires in COVID-19. This table comes from immunoSEQ multiplex PCR, and its TCRdb copy is limited to in-frame clones, with some not included. The sample comprises 210,000 or so clones, approximately 80% of which are singletons, and about 8.3% rests with the top ten. The source material was peripheral blood. The origin of the receptors is a woman at least 80 years old with COVID-19, enrolled during active disease. Both conserved end residues are part of each CDR3. The order of the fields is J gene, clone size, D gene, V gene, CDR3 DNA, CDR3 protein. A D gene is named only where the DNA matches it firmly. Some rows mark clone size as missing; the rest say once, few, many or name a class of expanded clone.

TRBJ2-1 NA NA TRBV5-1 TGCGCCAGCAGCCCGGGGGGCATCTCCCAGAAGCAGTTCTTC CASSPGGISQKQFF
TRBJ2-5 NA NA TRBV5-1 TGCGCCAGCCAGCTGGGGGCGTACCAAGAGACCCAGTACTTC CASQLGAYQETQYF
TRBJ1-5 NA NA TRBV4-1 TGCGCCAGCAGCCAATCCCGGGATCAGCCCCAGCATTTT CASSQSRDQPQHF
TRBJ2-7 NA NA TRBV7-9 TGTGCCAGCAGCTTAGACGGGGACGGGGGCGAGCAGTACTTC CASSLDGDGGEQYF
TRBJ1-2 NA TRBD1 TRBV19 TGTGCCAGTAGTCCAAACAACCGGGACAGGGATGGCTACACCTTC CASSPNNRDRDGYTF
TRBJ1-2 NA NA TRBV3-1/TRBV3-2 TGTGCCAGCAGCCTCGGCGAGGATGGCTACACCTTC CASSLGEDGYTF
TRBJ2-2 once TRBD2 TRBV9 TGTGCCAGCGCTGGACTAGTCGGCGGGGAGCTGTTTTTT CASAGLVGGELFF
TRBJ2-3 once TRBD1 TRBV2 TGTGCCAGCAGTTATGACAGGGGCGGCACAGATACGCAGTATTTT CASSYDRGGTDTQYF
TRBJ1-4 few TRBD1 TRBV2 TGTGCCAGCAGTGACTGGGCAGGGGGCCCAACATACGAAAAACTGTTTTTT CASSDWAGGPTYEKLFF
TRBJ2-1 NA NA TRBV4-1 TGCGCCAGCAGCCTTCTTAACCTACTTAATGAGCAGTTCTTC CASSLLNLLNEQFF
TRBJ2-5 NA NA TRBV9 TGTGCCAGCAGCACAGCCGGGGGAATCAGGGAGACCCAGTACTTC CASSTAGGIRETQYF
TRBJ1-4 NA NA TRBV5-6 TGTGCCAGCAGCCTCAGGGTTCTGAATAAACTGTTTTTT CASSLRVLNKLFF
TRBJ1-1 NA TRBD1 TRBV3-1/TRBV3-2 TGTGCCAGCAGCCAAGCAACAGGGGTCCGGGCTTTCTTT CASSQATGVRAFF
TRBJ1-1 NA NA TRBV5-1 TGCGCCAGCAGCCCCTCTTCGGACACTGAAGCTTTCTTT CASSPSSDTEAFF
TRBJ2-3 NA TRBD1 TRBV2 TGTGCCAGCGGGGGGACAGGGGTCGGCGGTGATACGCAGTATTTT CASGGTGVGGDTQYF
TRBJ1-1 NA TRBD1 TRBV18 TGTGCCAGCTCCGAGTGGACAGGGGCCTATGAAGCTTTCTTT CASSEWTGAYEAFF
TRBJ1-6 NA TRBD1 TRBV10-2 TGCGCCAGCAGTGGGGGGGACAGTCGAAATTCACCCCTCCACTTT CASSGGDSRNSPLHF
TRBJ2-5 once NA TRBV15 TGTGCCACCAGCACCCAACAGGGCCTACAAGAGACCCAGTACTTC CATSTQQGLQETQYF
TRBJ1-5 NA NA TRBV6-2/TRBV6-3 TGTGCCAGCAGTTACTCATCCTATGGGCCCCAGCATTTT CASSYSSYGPQHF
TRBJ1-1 NA NA TRBV19 TGTGCCAGTAGTATAGACCTGACAGCTAAAGCTTTCTTT CASSIDLTAKAFF
TRBJ1-5 once TRBD1 TRBV6-5 TGTGCCAGCAGTATCGGACAGGTCAATCAGCCCCAGCATTTT CASSIGQVNQPQHF
TRBJ1-3 NA TRBD1 TRBV5-1 TGCGCCAGCAGCCGGGAGACGACAGGGTCTGGAAACACCATATATTTT CASSRETTGSGNTIYF
TRBJ1-5 NA NA TRBV29-1 TGCAGCGTTGGGCAGTATAGCAATCAGCCCCAGCATTTT CSVGQYSNQPQHF
TRBJ2-1 NA NA TRBV5-4 TGTGCCAGCACCCGTGGGGCCTCCTACAATGAGCAGTTCTTC CASTRGASYNEQFF
TRBJ2-1 NA NA TRBV2 TGTGCCAGCAGATTGATTAGCTCCTACAATGAGCAGTTCTTC CASRLISSYNEQFF
TRBJ1-2 once TRBD1 TRBV5-4 TGTGCCAGCAGCTCGCTTCAGGGGGCAGCTAACTATGGCTACACCTTC CASSSLQGAANYGYTF
TRBJ2-5 NA NA TRBV12-3/TRBV12-4 TGTGCCAGCAGTTCGAGGGACTTAGGGACCCAGTACTTC CASSSRDLGTQYF
TRBJ1-5 NA NA TRBV10-2 TGCGCCAGCAGTGAGTACAGGGACGGACAGCCCCAGCATTTT CASSEYRDGQPQHF
TRBJ2-1 NA TRBD2 TRBV7-8 TGTGCCAGCAGCTTAGCCACACTAGCGGGCCTTAGCTACAATGAGCAGTTCTTC CASSLATLAGLSYNEQFF
TRBJ2-7 NA TRBD1 TRBV27 TGTGCCAGCAGTTTGACAGGGTTGATTGGCGAGCAGTACTTC CASSLTGLIGEQYF
TRBJ1-3 NA TRBD1 TRBV6-6 TGTGCCAGCAGTTACACCCAGGGACAGCCTGGAAACACCATATATTTT CASSYTQGQPGNTIYF
TRBJ1-3 NA TRBD1 TRBV5-1 TGCGCCAGCAGCTTGACTGGACAGGTCTCTGGAAACACCATATATTTT CASSLTGQVSGNTIYF
TRBJ2-6 NA NA TRBV25-1 TGTGCCAGCAGTGGGTTCTCGGGACACCCCTCTGGGGCCAACGTCCTGACTTTC CASSGFSGHPSGANVLTF
TRBJ1-2 NA TRBD1 TRBV11-2 TGTGCCAGCAGCTTAGAAAGGGGGCCCTATGGCTACACCTTC CASSLERGPYGYTF
TRBJ1-5 few TRBD1 TRBV2 TGTGCCAGCAGTGGGACAGGGAGAAATCAGCCCCAGCATTTT CASSGTGRNQPQHF
TRBJ1-2 NA NA TRBV7-7 TGTGCTAGCAGCTTATTTATTAGTTTGGGGGCAGATTATGGCTACACCTTC CASSLFISLGADYGYTF